The clone carrying this TCR beta chain turned up a few times. The target antigen is unknown. One entry per CDR3 protein results from TCRdb running MiXCR on the 5' RACE reads. The table records 350,000 or so distinct CDR3 sequences, about 20% of them present only once. These data belong to a study of T-cell memory formation after mild COVID-19. Study outcomes and limitations: SARS-CoV-2 specificity was not confirmed for second-wave clones peaking on day 37. Among clones contracting day 15 to 85, CD4/CD8 was balanced, whereas later expanders leaned CD4+. There were some responding clones in pre-infection memory, which suggested that cross-reactive memory had joined.

The CDR3 has 11 residues. Germline loops: CDR1 SGHRS, CDR2 YFSETQ. The V and J ends lost 7 bases and 3 bases respectively, with 7 bases between them. This sequence joins TRBV5-1 and TRBJ1-2; D call uncertain. Sequenced input: PBMCs or a T cell subset sorted from them (not recorded which). The source is a young man who had mild COVID-19 (a few samples of this study predate the infection). Cell type and time point are not known. In DNA, the CDR3 is TGCGCCAGCGGGATCGACTATGGCTACACCTTC. It is translated as CASGIDYGYTF.